These T cell receptor beta chains were read from a single sample in a study of blood T cells in healthy people across ages. TCRdb reprocessed the 5' RACE reads with MiXCR, giving one entry per CDR3 protein. The repertoire holds 550,000 to 800,000 distinct CDR3 sequences, with around 21% as singletons. The sequenced material came from blood. The receptors derive from a man between 65 and 79 years old in good health. Each CDR3 is given with its conserved first and last residue. The D gene is left open where the match is weak. Size tells how often a clone was seen (once, few, many) or the class of an expanded clone, and some rows leave it out.

d_call j_call v_call clone_size cdr3_nt cdr3_aa
- TRBJ2-1 TRBV7-3 many TGTGCCAGCAGCCCTGGCCCGAGCTCCTACAATGAGCAGTTCTTC CASSPGPSSYNEQFF
TRBD1 TRBJ1-6 TRBV2 - TGTGCCAGCAGTTTGACAGGGGGCGGATCACCCCTCCACTTT CASSLTGGGSPLHF
TRBD1 TRBJ2-7 TRBV12-3/TRBV12-4 - TGTGCCAGCAGCCCTAACAGGGGAAAAGCCTACGAGCAGTACTTC CASSPNRGKAYEQYF
TRBD2 TRBJ2-1 TRBV7-9 large TGTGCCAGCAGCCTTAAGCGGGAGGGCACCTACAATGAGCAGTTCTTC CASSLKREGTYNEQFF
TRBD2 TRBJ2-1 TRBV28 many TGTGCCAGCAGTTTACTAGCGGGAGGGCCAAATGAGCAGTTCTTC CASSLLAGGPNEQFF
TRBD2 TRBJ2-1 TRBV5-1 many TGCGCCAGCAGCCCTAGGACTAGCACCTACAATGAGCAGTTCTTC CASSPRTSTYNEQFF
- TRBJ2-7 TRBV20-1 many TGCAGTGCTAGAGATGGGGGACGATACGAGCAGTACTTC CSARDGGRYEQYF
TRBD2 TRBJ2-7 TRBV10-2 few TGCGCCAGCAGTGAGACTAGCGGGTTAAAGGAGGACTACTTC CASSETSGLKEDYF
TRBD1 TRBJ1-4 TRBV6-2/TRBV6-3 - TGTGCCAGCAGGTCGACAGGGGGCGGCGAAAAACTGTTTTTT CASRSTGGGEKLFF
TRBD1 TRBJ2-5 TRBV5-1 - TGCGCCAGCAGCGGATTAACAGGGGACGAGACCCAGTACTTC CASSGLTGDETQYF
- TRBJ1-2 TRBV3-1 - TGTGCCAGCAGCCCACAAGGGGTTCGCGACAGGTCCTATGGCTACACCTTC CASSPQGVRDRSYGYTF
TRBD1 TRBJ2-2 TRBV12-3/TRBV12-4 - TGTGCCAGCAGAAAAGGGACAGGGGCGCGCGAGGAGCTGTTTTTT CASRKGTGAREELFF
- TRBJ2-1 TRBV3-1 few TGTGCCAGCAGCCAAGTACGAAAGGGGAAGGACTACAATGAGCAGTTCTTC CASSQVRKGKDYNEQFF
- TRBJ2-1 TRBV7-9 few TGTGCCACCCTAGATCGGGATAATGAGCAGTTCTTC CATLDRDNEQFF
TRBD1 TRBJ1-1 TRBV25-1 few TGTGCCAGCAGTGAAACCGACAGGGTTGGTACTGAAGCTTTCTTT CASSETDRVGTEAFF
- TRBJ2-1 TRBV3-1 - TGTGCCAGCAGCCTAAGGGAGATAGCGGACAATGAGCAGTTCTTC CASSLREIADNEQFF
TRBD2 TRBJ2-1 TRBV27 - TGTGCCAGCAGTTCGAGTCTAGCGGGAGCCAATGAGCAGTTCTTC CASSSSLAGANEQFF
- TRBJ2-5 TRBV15 - TGTGCCACCAGCAGAGGGACCCTGGAGACCCAGTACTTC CATSRGTLETQYF
TRBD2 TRBJ2-5 TRBV28 many TGTGCCAGCAGTACGGCGGGAGGGTGGGAGACCCAGTACTTC CASSTAGGWETQYF
- TRBJ1-2 TRBV5-1 - TGCGCCAGCAGCCCGGAAGGGGCAAACTATGGCTACACCTTC CASSPEGANYGYTF
TRBD1 TRBJ2-7 TRBV13 - TGTGCCAGCAGCCAACAGGGGGGTAGCGGCTACGAGCAGTACTTC CASSQQGGSGYEQYF
- TRBJ2-5 TRBV15 few TGTGCCACCAGCAGAGGTTTATTGGGGGAAGAGACCCAGTACTTC CATSRGLLGEETQYF
TRBD2 TRBJ2-3 TRBV20-1 few TGCAGTGCTAGGATCGGACTAGCGGGAGGGGCAGATACGCAGTATTTT CSARIGLAGGADTQYF
- TRBJ2-3 TRBV12-3/TRBV12-4 once TGTGCCAGCAGCCCCATTCTGCTGGGTATCACAGATACGCAGTATTTT CASSPILLGITDTQYF
- TRBJ2-3 TRBV5-1 many TGTGCCAGCAGCTTAGGCGCTAGCACAGATACGCAGTATTTT CASSLGASTDTQYF
TRBD1 TRBJ1-6 TRBV12-3/TRBV12-4 few TGTGCCAGCAGCCCCGGACAGGGTGGCGGTTCACCCCTCCACTTT CASSPGQGGGSPLHF
- TRBJ1-2 TRBV7-9 - TGTGCCAGCAGCTTATCGCCGGGGATAGGCTATGGCTACACCTTC CASSLSPGIGYGYTF
TRBD1 TRBJ2-1 TRBV6-1 few TGTGCCAGCAGTGTGGGGACAGGGGCCTACAATGAGCAGTTCTTC CASSVGTGAYNEQFF
- TRBJ2-1 TRBV20-1 many TGCAGTGCTAGTCAGTCGTCACGAGACTACAATGAGCAGTTCTTC CSASQSSRDYNEQFF
- TRBJ2-7 TRBV20-1 - TGCAGTGCTACCCGAGGGAACTACGAGCAGTACTTC CSATRGNYEQYF
- TRBJ2-3 TRBV5-1 - TGCGCCAGCAGCCCCTCCGGTGGAGCCCGCACAGATACGCAGTATTTT CASSPSGGARTDTQYF
- TRBJ1-5 TRBV12-3/TRBV12-4 few TGTGCCAGCATGCGCGGCAGTAGCAATCAGCCCCAGCATTTT CASMRGSSNQPQHF
- TRBJ1-6 TRBV6-5 - TGTGCCAGCAGACCGGACAGCAAAAATAATTCACCCCTCCACTTT CASRPDSKNNSPLHF
TRBD1 TRBJ2-1 TRBV7-2 - TGTGCCAGCAGCAACCGGGACAGAGACTACAATGAGCAGTTCTTC CASSNRDRDYNEQFF
- TRBJ2-1 TRBV2 few TGTGCCAGCAGTGGTCTAGGGGGGGTGAATGAGCAGTTCTTC CASSGLGGVNEQFF
- TRBJ2-6 TRBV15 few TGTGCCACCAACCCCGGGACACTTAACTCTGGGGCCAACGTCCTGACTTTC CATNPGTLNSGANVLTF
- TRBJ2-2 TRBV6-5 many TGTGCCAGCAGTTACTCGACCTGGCGGGAGCTGTTTTTT CASSYSTWRELFF
TRBD2 TRBJ2-7 TRBV29-1 - TGCAGCGTGAGACTAGCGGGGGATTACGAGCAGTACTTC CSVRLAGDYEQYF
- TRBJ1-2 TRBV6-1 - TGTGCCAGCAGTAAAGACAGTAGCTATGGCTACACCTTC CASSKDSSYGYTF
- TRBJ2-1 TRBV6-1 many TGTGCCAGCAGTCCGAGGAACAATGAGCAGTTCTTC CASSPRNNEQFF
TRBD2 TRBJ2-7 TRBV10-3 many TGTGCCATCAGTGAGTCGTTGGGGGGGATCCGGGGCGAGCAGTACTTC CAISESLGGIRGEQYF